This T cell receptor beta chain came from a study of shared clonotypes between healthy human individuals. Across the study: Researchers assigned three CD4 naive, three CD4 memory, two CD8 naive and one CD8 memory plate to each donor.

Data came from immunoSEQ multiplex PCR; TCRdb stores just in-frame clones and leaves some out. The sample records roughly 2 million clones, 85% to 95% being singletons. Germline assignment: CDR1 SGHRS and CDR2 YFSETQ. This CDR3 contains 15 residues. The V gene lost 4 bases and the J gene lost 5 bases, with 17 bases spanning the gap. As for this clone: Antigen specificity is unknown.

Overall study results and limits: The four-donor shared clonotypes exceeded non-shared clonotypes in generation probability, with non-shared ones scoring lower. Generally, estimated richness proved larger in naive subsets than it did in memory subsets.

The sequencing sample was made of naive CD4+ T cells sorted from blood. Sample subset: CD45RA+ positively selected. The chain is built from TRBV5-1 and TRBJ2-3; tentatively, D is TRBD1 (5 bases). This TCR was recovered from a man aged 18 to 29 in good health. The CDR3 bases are TGCGCCAGCAGCCTCCCGACAGACACGGGAGATACGCAGTATTTT. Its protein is CASSLPTDTGDTQYF.